These 22 T cell receptor beta chains were sequenced from one sample in a study of blood T cell repertoires in COVID-19. Using immunoSEQ multiplex PCR, the repertoire was profiled, and TCRdb retains in-frame clones only, with some absent. The data show some 350,000 clones, about 87% seen once. Sample: PBMCs or T cells enriched from blood (not recorded which). These TCRs come from a young woman who had recovered from COVID-19.

This clone was seen once. The chain couples TRBV4-2 to TRBJ1-6; maybe TRBD1 (6 bases). V was trimmed by 2 bases and J by 10 bases, leaving 18 bases between them. Germline CDR1 LGHNA, CDR2 YNFKEQ. The CDR3 consists of 16 residues. The CDR3 here is CASSQLQGVVESPLHF. CDR3 coding DNA: TGTGCCAGCAGCCAACTACAGGGAGTGGTTGAGTCACCCCTCCACTTT.

V and J are TRBV7-8 and TRBJ1-6; no firm D call. The length of the CDR3 is 14 residues. Trimming removed 5 bases at V and 11 bases at J, with 16 bases between. CDR1 and CDR2 (germline): SGHVS, FQNEAQ. DNA for the CDR3: TGTGCCAGCAGCGCCCGATCGGGTTGGGCACCCCTCCACTTT. As protein: CASSARSGWAPLHF.

V usage is TRBV12-3 or TRBV12-4 and J usage is TRBJ2-7, with TRBD1 matching 8 bases. This CDR3 region has 13 residues. The V and J ends lost 4 bases and 5 bases, in that order; junction bases with no gene match: 4. The CDR3 nucleotides read TGTGCCAGCAGTTACAGGACAGGGAACGAGCAGTACTTC. Translated, it gives CASSYRTGNEQYF.

For the CDR3, the DNA is TGTGCCAGCAGCTTAACCGCTAGAGTAGAGACCCAGTACTTC. This sequence encodes CASSLTARVETQYF. J is TRBJ2-5 and V is TRBV7-2; no clear D gene. This CDR3 has 14 amino acids. Trimming left V 2 bases short and J 4 bases short, with 11 bases between. Germline loops: CDR1 SGHTA, CDR2 FQGNSA.

The chain is built from TRBV4-2 and TRBJ2-2, with 12 bases lining up with TRBD2. The CDR3 is made up of 19 amino acids. J was trimmed by 4 bases and V by 0 bases; bases with no gene match: 9. Germline loops: CDR1 LGHNA, CDR2 YNFKEQ. This CDR3 is CASSQDSASGGAVTGELFF. DNA for the CDR3: TGTGCCAGCAGCCAAGATTCGGCTAGCGGGGGGGCGGTCACCGGGGAGCTGTTTTTT.

V gene TRBV7-8 combines with J gene TRBJ1-5; D possibly corresponds to TRBD1 (5 bases). The CDR3 sequence is 15 residues long. V was cut by 7 bases and J by 0 bases, with 13 bases left in between. The germline CDR1 and CDR2 sequences are SGHVS and FQNEAQ. For the CDR3, the DNA is TGTGCCAGCACCATCGCAGGGTATAGCAATCAGCCCCAGCATTTT. Translated, it gives CASTIAGYSNQPQHF.

The chain carries TRBV4-1 and TRBJ2-7; 7 bases are shared with TRBD1. Germline values: CDR1 MGHRA, CDR2 YSYEKL. This CDR3 comprises 14 residues. The V and J ends lost 5 bases and 0 bases, in that order; junction bases with no gene match: 4. The CDR3 region has the DNA TGCGCCAGCAGCGCCCGGGACAGCTCCTACGAGCAGTACTTC. Amino acid sequence: CASSARDSSYEQYF.

The chain uses TRBV6-5 and TRBJ1-2; TRBD1 matches 10 bases. In germline, CDR1 is MNHEY, CDR2 SVGAGI. The junction had 11 bases not matched to a gene; V was cut back by 5 bases and J by 8 bases. This CDR3 has 15 residues. The CDR3 region is CASSLNRDRGTGYTF. The CDR3 bases are TGTGCCAGCAGTCTCAACCGGGACAGGGGTACGGGCTACACCTTC.

V usage is TRBV3-1 (or the pseudogene TRBV3-2) and J usage is TRBJ2-4, with TRBD1 as a possible D gene (6 bases). The ends were cut back, 4 bases at V and 0 bases at J, with 31 bases in the middle. The CDR3 sequence is 22 residues long. The germline V gene has CDR1 LGHDT and CDR2 YNNKEL (reference sequence). In nucleotides, the CDR3 is TGTGCCAGCAGCCTTATACCGCAGGGGCGAGAAAAGCCTTCGCCAGCCAAAAACATTCAGTACTTC. Its translation: CASSLIPQGREKPSPAKNIQYF.

The sample holds one count of this clone. This sequence joins TRBV7-9 and TRBJ2-5; D may be TRBD1 (6 bases). This CDR3 has 16 amino acids. Trimming removed 3 bases from V and 4 bases from J, with 18 bases in between. Germline CDR1 is SEHNR and CDR2 is FQNEAQ (reference sequence). DNA for the CDR3: TGTGCCAGCAGCTTGGCCTCAGGGGTTGTGGGAGAGACCCAGTACTTC. Its protein product is CASSLASGVVGETQYF.

The chain is built from TRBV18 and TRBJ2-1; D remains unclear. The germline V gene encodes CDR1 KGHSH and CDR2 LQKENI. Trimming pared 2 bases from V and 8 bases from J, leaving 13 bases between. This CDR3 has 14 residues. The DNA for the CDR3 is TGTGCCAGCTCACCAAGACTCTACAACGATGAGCAGTTCTTC. This sequence encodes CASSPRLYNDEQFF.

Comment on this clone: At one end, the junction sequence differs from germline, possibly due to a read error. The chain carries TRBV6-4 and TRBJ2-5; D gene ambiguous. Per the germline V gene, CDR1 is MRHNA and CDR2 is SNTAGT. CDR3 length: 8 amino acids. The CDR3 sequence is CASSEQNF. For the CDR3, the DNA is TGTGCCAGCAGTGAGCAGAACTTC.

The chain joins TRBV28 to TRBJ1-5, with 9 bases that match TRBD1. CDR3 size: 14 residues. J was trimmed by 6 bases and V by 6 bases; bases with no gene match: 6. CDR1 and CDR2 (germline): MDHEN, SYDVKM. The CDR3 loop is CASSRTGESQPQHF. DNA of the CDR3: TGTGCCAGCAGCCGGACAGGGGAAAGTCAGCCCCAGCATTTT. The whole variable domain, remainder taken from reference TRBV28 and TRBJ1-5, is DVKVTQSSRYLVKRTGEKVFLECVQDMDHENMFWYRQDPGLGLRLIYFSYDVKMKEKGDIPEGYSVSREKKERFSLILESASTNQTSMYLCASSRTGESQPQHFGDGTRLSIL.

The CDR3, as DNA: TGTGCCAGTAGTATGACCCAGGGTGGAAAACTGTTTTTT. It encodes CASSMTQGGKLFF. This chain joins TRBV19 and TRBJ1-4; D is perhaps TRBD1 (5 bases). Per the germline V gene, CDR1 is LNHDA and CDR2 is SQIVND (reference sequence). The V end was cut by 3 bases, the J end by 10 bases, with 12 bases between. The CDR3 extends over 13 amino acids.

The chain uses TRBV29-1 and TRBJ2-3; D is possibly TRBD1 (6 bases). The germline CDR1 and CDR2 sequences are SQVTM and ANQGSEA. The CDR3 runs 13 residues. Trimming stripped 5 bases from V and 4 bases from J, with 13 bases between. CDR3 amino acids: CSVWESGADTQYF. CDR3 DNA: TGCAGCGTTTGGGAATCAGGGGCAGATACGCAGTATTTT.

J is TRBJ2-7 and V is TRBV6-6, with D possibly TRBD2 on 6 matching bases. This CDR3 comprises 12 residues. Germline assignment: CDR1 MNHNY and CDR2 SVGAGI (reference sequence). V was shortened by 4 bases and J by 6 bases, with 10 bases between the two germline ends. CDR3 in amino acids: CASSLGGGEQYF. The CDR3 DNA sequence: TGTGCCAGCAGTTTGGGAGGTGGCGAGCAGTACTTC.

This chain joins TRBV7-3 and TRBJ1-1; D might be TRBD1 (5 bases). The V gene lost 2 bases and the J gene lost 4 bases, with 11 bases spanning the gap. Germline V gives CDR1 SGHTA, CDR2 FQGTGA. This CDR3 is 14 amino acids long. CDR3 sequence (DNA): TGTGCCAGCAGCTTATGGGGGGTCGGCACTGAAGCTTTCTTT. Its protein is CASSLWGVGTEAFF.

With respect to this clone: One junction end disagrees with the germline gene, perhaps due to a read error. V and J are TRBV4-2 and TRBJ1-1; 9 bases are shared with TRBD1. This CDR3 region has 12 residues. Germline V gives CDR1 LGHNA, CDR2 YNFKEQ. CDR3 in amino acids: CASSQPDRGGIF. For the CDR3, the DNA is TGTGCCAGCAGCCAACCGGACAGGGGCGGAATCTTT.

This chain uses TRBV10-3 with TRBJ2-3; 9 bases match TRBD1. With 3 bases clipped from V and 6 bases from J, the junction kept 7 bases outside the gene matches. The CDR3 consists of 15 residues. Germline CDR1 ENHRY, CDR2 SYGVKD. In DNA, the CDR3 is TGTGCCATCAGTGACCGGGACAGGGAGGGGGATACGCAGTATTTT. It specifies CAISDRDREGDTQYF.

This clone was counted a few times. This rearrangement joins TRBV3-1 (or the pseudogene TRBV3-2) to TRBJ2-3, with 8 positions matching TRBD2. V gave up 3 bases and J gave up 8 bases; unmatched junction bases: 4. CDR1 LGHDT and CDR2 YNNKEL come from the germline V gene (reference sequence). The CDR3 is made up of 13 amino acids. In DNA, the CDR3 is TGTGCCAGCAGCCAGGGGACTAGTGGTACGCAGTATTTT. This gives the protein CASSQGTSGTQYF.

V and J are TRBV5-8 and TRBJ1-1; 9 nucleotides match TRBD1. CDR3 size: 16 residues. CDR1 is SGHTS, CDR2 YDEGEE, per germline. V trimming: 4 bases; J trimming: 3 bases; junction bases outside the gene matches: 10. This CDR3 reads CASSDLGQGGDTEAFF. The CDR3 region has the DNA TGTGCCAGCAGCGACCTGGGACAGGGAGGGGACACTGAAGCTTTCTTT.

The gene calls are TRBV7-2 and TRBJ1-1; 7 bases are shared with TRBD1. CDR3 length equals 15 residues. CDR1 and CDR2 (germline): SGHTA, FQGNSA. The ends lost 5 bases at V and 10 bases at J; junction bases unmatched: 16. CDR3 bases: TGTGCCAGCAGCCCAGCGGTTGGTCCGGACAGGACAGCTTTCTTT. It encodes CASSPAVGPDRTAFF.